Each of the 25 T cell receptor beta chains below was sequenced from the same sample in a study of blood T cells in healthy people across ages. Using a J-beta primer mix together with a sample-barcoded 5' primer, a second PCR was run for roughly 7 to 12 cycles. TCRdb reanalysed the 5' RACE reads using MiXCR and keeps one entry per CDR3 protein. In the table there are roughly 800,000 distinct CDR3 sequences, 55% to 70% of which are singletons. The sequenced material came from blood. The receptors here all came from a man aged 25-40 years in good health.

This clonotype was seen only a few times. The genes are TRBV7-2 and TRBJ2-1; no clear D. The V end lost 2 bases, the J end lost 0 bases, and 8 bases lay between the germline ends. Germline V gene data show CDR1 as SGHTA and CDR2 as FQGNSA. This CDR3 comprises 15 residues. Here the CDR3 DNA reads TGTGCCAGCAGCTTAATAAGGAGCTCCTACAATGAGCAGTTCTTC. This codes for CASSLIRSSYNEQFF.

The genes are TRBV5-1 and TRBJ2-2, with D perhaps given as TRBD1 or TRBD2 (5 bases each). V lost 2 bases, J lost 3 bases, and 11 bases lay in between. The CDR3 runs to 15 residues. CDR1 and CDR2 (germline): SGHRS, YFSETQ. Written as DNA, the CDR3 is TGCGCCAGCAGCTTAATAGGGGACGACACCGGGGAGCTGTTTTTT. Residues: CASSLIGDDTGELFF. Full variable domain (missing parts from reference TRBV5-1 and TRBJ2-2): KAGVTQTPRYLIKTRGQQVTLSCSPISGHRSVSWYQQTPGQGLQFLFEYFSETQRNKGNFPGRFSGRQFSNSRSEMNVSTLELGDSALYLCASSLIGDDTGELFFGEGSRLTVL.

This clonotype was found a few times. V is TRBV25-1 and J is TRBJ2-3; 8 bases are shared with TRBD2. The CDR3 is 16 residues long. The V segment lost 4 bases and the J segment 1 base; nucleotides outside the gene matches: 7. Germline CDR1 is MGHDK and CDR2 is SYGVNS. This CDR3 reads CASSAALAGCTDTQYF. As DNA, the CDR3 is TGTGCCAGCAGTGCAGCTTTAGCGGGGTGCACAGATACGCAGTATTTT.

Details on this clonotype: A much larger clone is a single base away; this may be a read error. The gene calls are TRBV5-1 and TRBJ2-6; D remains ambiguous. This CDR3 has 14 amino acids. Trimming pared 4 bases from V and 2 bases from J, leaving 7 bases between. Germline CDR1 and CDR2: SGHRS and YFSETQ. This CDR3 is CASSVNPGANVLTF. The CDR3, as DNA: TGCGCCAGCAGCGTGAACCCTGGGGCCAACGTCCTGACTTTC.

V is TRBV3-1 and J is TRBJ1-2, with unresolved D. Germline V gives CDR1 LGHDT, CDR2 YNNKEL (reference sequence). V was shortened by 1 base and J by 0 bases, with 6 bases between the two germline ends. The CDR3 has 14 amino acids. The CDR3 DNA is TGTGCCAGCAGCCAAGGCACGTCTAACTATGGCTACACCTTC. This encodes CASSQGTSNYGYTF.

This clonotype is a singleton in its sample. CDR3 in amino acids: CASSPDNHSEQYF. DNA of the CDR3: TGTGCCAGCAGCCCCGACAACCACTCCGAGCAGTACTTC. The genes are TRBV7-2 and TRBJ2-7, with D unclear. Trimming stripped 5 bases from V and 6 bases from J, with 14 bases between. Per the germline V gene, CDR1 is SGHTA and CDR2 is FQGNSA. This CDR3 region has 13 residues. The variable domain in full, with the rest retrieved from reference TRBV7-2 and TRBJ2-7, is GAGVSQSPSNKVTEKGKDVELRCDPISGHTALYWYRQSLGQGLEFLIYFQGNSAPDKSGLPSDRFSAERTGGSVSTLTIQRTQQEDSAVYLCASSPDNHSEQYFGPGTRLTVT.

J is TRBJ2-1 and V is TRBV4-2; D may be TRBD1 or TRBD2 (5 bases each). Per germline, CDR1 LGHNA and CDR2 YNFKEQ. V was clipped by 0 bases and J by 7 bases, with 13 bases between them. This CDR3 has 15 residues. CDR3 DNA: TGTGCCAGCAGCCAAGATTGGGACCCGCGGAATGAGCAGTTCTTC. Translation: CASSQDWDPRNEQFF.

The table lists this clonotype with a few counts. J is TRBJ2-1 and V is TRBV2; D is perhaps TRBD2 (5 bases). Germline-derived CDR1 and CDR2 are SNHLY and FYNNEI. Trimming shortened V by 8 bases and J by 10 bases, and 21 bases separated the two germline ends. The CDR3 extends over 14 amino acids. The chain's CDR3 is CASSRSGLPYEQFF. For the CDR3, the DNA is TGTGCCAGCTCAAGGTCGGGATTGCCGTACGAGCAGTTCTTC.

The chain joins TRBV20-1 to TRBJ2-7, with D unclear. The CDR3 extends over 10 amino acids. Germline assignment: CDR1 DFQATT and CDR2 SNEGSKA (reference sequence). Trimming took off 5 bases at V and 3 bases at J, with 5 bases between the two ends. The CDR3 DNA sequence: TGCAGTGCTCATAACTACGAGCAGTACTTC. Protein product: CSAHNYEQYF.

The CDR3 bases are TGCAGTGCAAGAACCGGGACAGGGGGCACAAACACAGATACGCAGTATTTT. Protein product: CSARTGTGGTNTDTQYF. The chain links TRBV20-1 to TRBJ2-3; TRBD1 matches at 12 bases. The CDR3 loop spans 17 amino acids. The germline CDR1 and CDR2 sequences are DFQATT and SNEGSKA (reference sequence). The trim removed 6 bases at V and 2 bases at J, leaving 12 bases unmatched.

This clonotype was found many times. The rearrangement uses TRBV10-3 and TRBJ2-1; 7 nucleotides align to TRBD1. This CDR3 has 14 residues. V lost 6 bases, J lost 6 bases, and 8 bases stayed unmatched. Germline assignment: CDR1 ENHRY and CDR2 SYGVKD. Here the CDR3 DNA reads TGTGCCATCAGGAACAGGGGTCTAGGCAATGAGCAGTTCTTC. Translated: CAIRNRGLGNEQFF.

J is TRBJ1-5 and V is TRBV5-1; 7 nucleotides agree with TRBD1. There are 14 residues in the CDR3. CDR1 and CDR2 from the germline V gene are SGHRS and YFSETQ. The J segment lost 3 bases and the V segment lost 4 bases, leaving 4 bases of the junction unmatched. CDR3 loop: CASSTGQDNQPQHF. The CDR3 DNA is TGCGCCAGCAGCACCGGACAGGACAATCAGCCCCAGCATTTT.

This chain connects TRBV20-1 to TRBJ2-2; tentative D call: TRBD1 (5 bases). The germline V gene encodes CDR1 DFQATT and CDR2 SNEGSKA (reference sequence). The CDR3 length is 13 residues. The V end was cut by 8 bases, the J end by 2 bases, with 12 bases between. The CDR3 DNA is TGCAGTACCTGGGGCAGAAACACCGGGGAGCTGTTTTTT. This codes for CSTWGRNTGELFF.

The rearrangement uses TRBV10-3 and TRBJ1-6; 7 bases line up with TRBD1. Germline loops: CDR1 ENHRY, CDR2 SYGVKD. The CDR3 is 15 residues long. J lost 5 bases, V lost 3 bases, and 4 bases had no gene match. Here the CDR3 DNA reads TGTGCCATCAGTGAACGGGACAGTAATAATTCACCCCTCCACTTT. Its protein is CAISERDSNNSPLHF.

The genes are TRBV27 and TRBJ2-5; 7 positions match TRBD2. The assigned J gene may be wrong: the sequence end matches TRBJ2-7 better. There are 15 residues in the CDR3. The germline gives CDR1 MNHEY, CDR2 SMNVEV (reference sequence). Here the CDR3 reads CASSASSGTLYEQYF. The CDR3 DNA reads as TGTGCCAGCAGTGCCTCGAGCGGGACCCTATACGAGCAGTACTTC.

The chain joins TRBV5-1 to TRBJ2-5; D is possibly TRBD2 (5 bases). Germline V CDR1 and CDR2: SGHRS, YFSETQ. The CDR3 has 13 residues. V was shortened by 4 bases and J by 11 bases, with 18 bases between the two germline ends. For the CDR3, the DNA is TGCGCCAGCAGCGATACTAGATCCAGTGAGCAGTACTTC. It specifies CASSDTRSSEQYF.

This clonotype showed up many times. This sequence joins TRBV7-9 and TRBJ2-3; D perhaps matches TRBD2 (6 bases). The CDR3 has 15 amino acids. CDR1 and CDR2 (germline): SEHNR, FQNEAQ (reference sequence). V gave up 3 bases and J gave up 0 bases, with 10 bases separating them. DNA for the CDR3: TGTGCCAGCAGCTTGAGGCGGGGTAGCACAGATACGCAGTATTTT. Residues: CASSLRRGSTDTQYF.

This chain joins TRBV24-1 and TRBJ2-1; D tentatively fits TRBD1 or TRBD2 (5 bases each). The CDR3 loop spans 11 amino acids. Germline V gives CDR1 KGHDR, CDR2 SFDVKD. The germline V and J ends were trimmed by 6 bases and 13 bases, with 12 bases remaining between them. The DNA of the CDR3 is TGTGCCACCAGTTATGGGGACCGTCAGTTCTTC. Translating gives CATSYGDRQFF.

The chain couples TRBV6-1 to TRBJ2-5; TRBD1 agrees at 11 bases. The CDR3 is 17 amino acids. V lost 4 bases, J lost 1 base, and 8 bases stayed unmatched. Germline values: CDR1 MNHNS, CDR2 SASEGT. CDR3 nucleotide sequence: TGTGCCAGCAGTGTTCTCCCGGGACAGGGGGTCCAAGAGACCCAGTACTTC. The encoded protein is CASSVLPGQGVQETQYF.

The chain employs TRBV2 and TRBJ2-7; no clear D. The germline V gene has CDR1 SNHLY and CDR2 FYNNEI. CDR3 size: 15 residues. Trimming pared 1 base from V and 6 bases from J, leaving 16 bases between. DNA for the CDR3: TGTGCCAGCAGTGAAGAGGGCAGCCCTAACGTCGAGCAGTACTTC. Translating it yields CASSEEGSPNVEQYF.

This clonotype appeared a single time. The chain combines TRBV9 with TRBJ2-1; D unresolved. The V and J ends lost 4 bases and 7 bases respectively, with 15 bases between them. CDR3 length: 14 amino acids. Germline V lookup: CDR1 SGDLS, CDR2 YYNGEE. This CDR3 reads CASSNPPFKNEQFF. The CDR3 DNA sequence: TGTGCCAGCAGCAACCCACCCTTCAAGAATGAGCAGTTCTTC.

The V call is TRBV5-6, the J call TRBJ2-7; TRBD2 matches at 8 bases. This CDR3 is built from 14 residues. The J segment lost 2 bases and the V segment lost 4 bases, leaving 5 bases of the junction unmatched. Per germline, CDR1 SGHDT and CDR2 YYEEEE. The CDR3 DNA sequence: TGTGCCAGCAGCGCCGGGACTAGGGCCTACGAGCAGTACTTC. Residues: CASSAGTRAYEQYF.

This chain links TRBV4-2 with TRBJ2-5; 7 bases are a match to TRBD1. The CDR3 is 16 residues long. The germline V gene has CDR1 LGHNA and CDR2 YNFKEQ. Losses at the gene ends were 1 base for V and 1 base for J; bases not matched to a gene: 6. In nucleotides, the CDR3 is TGTGCCAGCAGCCAAGGACAGGGATCCTTCCAAGAGACCCAGTACTTC. Protein: CASSQGQGSFQETQYF.

The gene calls are TRBV30 and TRBJ1-2; D is uncertain. Between the trimmed V and J ends, which lost 5 bases and 1 base, there was a span of 11 bases. This CDR3 comprises 13 residues. The germline V gene has CDR1 GTSNPN and CDR2 SVGIG (reference sequence). The DNA of the CDR3 is TGTGCCTGGTTCGTCAGCGTTAACTATGGCTACACCTTC. Translation gives CAWFVSVNYGYTF.

The rearrangement uses TRBV5-1 and TRBJ1-1, with 7 bases lining up with TRBD1. Germline V gives CDR1 SGHRS, CDR2 YFSETQ. V shed 1 base and J 3 bases; nucleotides not matched to a gene: 9. The CDR3 length is 16 residues. The CDR3 coding sequence is TGCGCCAGCAGCTTGTTTGAACGAGGGGGCGACACTGAAGCTTTCTTT. It yields the protein CASSLFERGGDTEAFF.